This TCR beta chain was captured by sequencing in a study of T cell changes during pregnancy in multiple sclerosis. The count of this clone is one. Some clones are missing from TCRdb's copy, which holds only in-frame ones; the method was immunoSEQ multiplex PCR. The data show roughly 76,000 clones, 80% to 95% seen once. This CDR3 has 15 amino acids. V gave up 6 bases and J gave up 15 bases; unmatched junction bases: 15. CDR1 MNHEY and CDR2 SMNVEV come from the germline V gene (reference sequence). The sequence was obtained from a female donor with multiple sclerosis, enrolled in a pregnancy study. This specimen consisted of CD4+ T cells from peripheral blood mononuclear cells, obtained in the second trimester of pregnancy. The V call is TRBV27, the J call TRBJ2-1; 12 nucleotides agree with TRBD2. The CDR3 loop is CASSDGASGGAPGFF. The CDR3 DNA sequence: TGTGCCAGCAGCGACGGAGCTAGCGGGGGGGCACCAGGGTTCTTC.